These 8 T cell receptor beta chains were all obtained from the same sample, sequenced in a study of cytomegalovirus exposure and HLA in healthy donors (dated 2017 in TCRdb). The library was built by means of the immunoSEQ multiplex PCR assay. The multiplex PCR relied on a mix of 60 forward primers for TCR Vbeta segments and 13 reverse primers for TCR Jbeta segments. Here the immuneACCESS table is served through TCRdb, limited to in-frame sequences with V and J called. Missing clones are a known gap in these copies; in checked studies unresolved V genes cover under half, and the rest lacks a known reason. In all, the sample holds roughly 200,000 clones, and around 89% of those were seen once. The top ten hold over 0.95% of the sample. The sample consisted of PBMCs. The receptors were sampled from a woman aged 18-29 years in good health and CMV-seronegative.

The chain is built from TRBV14 and TRBJ2-7; D may be TRBD2 (6 bases). V lost 1 base and J lost 11, with 18 bases in between. The germline CDR1 and CDR2 sequences are SGHDN and FVKESK. The CDR3 is 14 amino acids. CDR3 sequence: CASSQAGGSTGEYF. Written as DNA, the CDR3 is TGTGCCAGCAGCCAAGCCGGGGGATCTACGGGAGAGTACTTC.

The chain recombines TRBV2 with TRBJ1-1, with D perhaps matching TRBD1 (5 bases). Per the germline V gene, CDR1 is SNHLY and CDR2 is FYNNEI. V shed 8 bases and J shed 3 bases, with 16 bases lying between them. The CDR3 runs 14 residues. This CDR3 is CASLKGTGDTEAFF. The CDR3 nucleotides read TGTGCCAGCCTGAAGGGAACGGGGGACACTGAAGCTTTCTTT.

The chain recombines TRBV13 with TRBJ2-6; 10 bases match TRBD1. CDR1 PRHDT and CDR2 FYEKMQ come from the germline V gene (reference sequence). V was pared by 4 bases and J by 0 bases, with 6 bases of the junction left unmatched. The CDR3 consists of 18 residues. CDR3 amino acids: CASSSFGQGGSGANVLTF. The CDR3 nucleotides are TGTGCCAGCAGCTCTTTCGGACAGGGGGGCTCTGGGGCCAACGTCCTGACTTTC.

V usage is TRBV10-2 and J usage is TRBJ1-4, with D possibly being TRBD1 (5 bases). Germline V gene data show CDR1 as WSHSY and CDR2 as SAAADI. Trimming removed 2 bases from V and 7 bases from J, with 11 bases in between. This CDR3 is built from 14 residues. In DNA form, the CDR3 reads TGCGCCAGCAGTGAGCCAGGGCGTGGTGAAAAACTGTTTTTT. As protein: CASSEPGRGEKLFF.

The chain recombines TRBV7-9 with TRBJ2-1; 9 bases are shared with TRBD2. Germline values: CDR1 SEHNR, CDR2 FQNEAQ (reference sequence). The ends lost 5 bases at V and 4 bases at J; junction bases unmatched: 9. CDR3 length: 16 amino acids. CDR3 sequence: CASSPKGAGGYNEQFF. DNA of the CDR3: TGTGCCAGCAGCCCCAAGGGAGCGGGAGGTTACAATGAGCAGTTCTTC.

J is TRBJ1-5 and V is TRBV7-9; no reliable D call. CDR1 and CDR2 from the germline V gene are SEHNR and FQNEAQ (reference sequence). CDR3 length: 14 residues. V lost 1 base and J lost 7, with 11 bases in between. DNA for the CDR3: TGTGCCAGCAGCTTAGGTACAGTGAGACAGCCCCAGCATTTT. Amino acid sequence: CASSLGTVRQPQHF.

The V gene is TRBV7-9, the J gene TRBJ1-1; D not resolved. Germline V gene lookup returns CDR1 SEHNR and CDR2 FQNEAQ (reference sequence). The CDR3 loop spans 13 amino acids. Trimming removed 3 bases at V and 5 bases at J, with 10 bases between. CDR3 DNA: TGTGCCAGCAGCTTTGGAGTCAGAACTGAAGCTTTCTTT. Protein product: CASSFGVRTEAFF.

The V call is TRBV27, the J call TRBJ1-1; no reliable D call. Germline CDR1 reads MNHEY; CDR2 reads SMNVEV (reference sequence). The V end was cut by 7 bases, the J end by 1 base, with 10 bases between. The CDR3 runs to 13 residues. The CDR3 bases are TGTGCCAGCACCGTTAACAGGAACACTGAAGCTTTCTTT. Its translation: CASTVNRNTEAFF.